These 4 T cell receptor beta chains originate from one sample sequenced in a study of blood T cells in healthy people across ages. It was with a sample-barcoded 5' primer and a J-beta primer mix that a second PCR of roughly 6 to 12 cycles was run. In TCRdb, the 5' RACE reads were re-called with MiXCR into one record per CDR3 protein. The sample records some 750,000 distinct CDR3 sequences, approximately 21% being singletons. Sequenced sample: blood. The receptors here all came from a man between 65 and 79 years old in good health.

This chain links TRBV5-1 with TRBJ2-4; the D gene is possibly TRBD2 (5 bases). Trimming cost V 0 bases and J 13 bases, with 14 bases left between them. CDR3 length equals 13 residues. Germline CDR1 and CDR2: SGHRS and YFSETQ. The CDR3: CASSLVVAREQYF. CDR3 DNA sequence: TGCGCCAGCAGCTTGGTAGTGGCAAGGGAGCAGTACTTC.

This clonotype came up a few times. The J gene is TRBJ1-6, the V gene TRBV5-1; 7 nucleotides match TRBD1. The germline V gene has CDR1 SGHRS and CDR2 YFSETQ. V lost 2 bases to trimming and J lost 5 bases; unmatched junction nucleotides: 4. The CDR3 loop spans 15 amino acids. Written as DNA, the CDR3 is TGCGCCAGCAGCTTAGGACAGGTTCATAATTCACCCCTCCACTTT. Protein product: CASSLGQVHNSPLHF.

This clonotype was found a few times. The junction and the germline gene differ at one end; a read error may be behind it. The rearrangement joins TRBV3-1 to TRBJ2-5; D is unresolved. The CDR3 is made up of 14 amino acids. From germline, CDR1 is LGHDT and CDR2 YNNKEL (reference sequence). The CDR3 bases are TGTGCCAGCAGCCAAGAGAGCACACAAGAGACCCCGTACTTC. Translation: CASSQESTQETPYF.

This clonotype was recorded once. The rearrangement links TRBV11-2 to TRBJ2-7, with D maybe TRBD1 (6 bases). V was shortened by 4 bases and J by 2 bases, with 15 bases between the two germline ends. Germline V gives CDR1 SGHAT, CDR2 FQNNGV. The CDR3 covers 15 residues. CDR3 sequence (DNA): TGTGCCAGCAGCTACGACTTAGGGGACACCTACGAGCAGTACTTC. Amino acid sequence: CASSYDLGDTYEQYF.